This TCR beta chain was captured in a study of T cell responses to AZD1222 COVID-19 vaccine (dated by TCRdb to the early 2020s). Background on the whole study: TCR sequencing was performed for some 250 trial participants, of whom some 200 were given two doses of AZD1222 and some 25 were given two doses of MenACWY control vaccine. Enrollment into the trials was organized by age into subgroups of 18-55, 56-69 and 70-plus years, and those subgroups contained approximately 160, 26 and 62 TCR-sequenced participants, respectively.

Between the V and J ends, shortened by 4 bases and 12 bases respectively, the junction contains 19 bases. Looking up the germline V gene yields CDR1 SGHTA and CDR2 FQGNSA. The CDR3 holds 14 amino acids from the cysteine to the phenylalanine. Only the CDR3 DNA is retained, 42 bases long and in frame from the first base. Overall study results and their limits: Because no day 14 peak-response samples were available, the repertoires could be characterized only after the peak T cell response. Vaccine-associated CD4 TCRs spanned the whole spike protein, with dominant responses in regions 160-218 and 743-854. Participants were mostly white British, with more females than males. The authors suggested clonal diversity may have been underestimated. Reportedly, close to half of the unique spike-specific TCRs recognized epitopes lying outside the regions that are mutated in the B.1.351 and B.1.1.7 variants. In the small 56-69-year group, the increase in depth fell short of significance, most likely because of low power. After two AZD1222 doses, both the breadth and the depth of spike-specific TCRs were significantly higher than at day 0 and than in MenACWY recipients. Conclusions about previously exposed vaccinees were limited because only six or seven AZD1222 recipients were SARS-CoV-2 seropositive at baseline.

Remarks on this clone: Its antigen is not yet known. Per-base quality was not reported, and no clone a single base away is much larger than it.

This specimen's time point label, interpreted: about 28 days (+/-7) after the second vaccine dose. AZD1222 recipients with second doses at about 4 weeks or about 12 weeks were pooled, because spike-specific TCR depth and breadth did not differ between schedules. Vaccinee samples came from UK trials COV001 and COV002, including a single-blind randomized controlled phase 2/3 trial of AZD1222 (ChAdOx1 nCoV-19) in healthy adults. For TCRbeta chain sequencing, PBMC samples from trial participants were taken at day 0 and at day 28 after the second dose. The CDR3 regions of human TCRbeta chains were analyzed by immunosequencing. The authors' analysis ran thus. Repertoire TCRs were matched against a reference library of SARS-CoV-2-specific TCRs generated with the MIRA antigen-specificity platform. Breadth meant the fraction of unique TCRs that were SARS-CoV-2-associated, whereas depth meant the fraction of total T cells that were SARS-CoV-2-associated. Using the MIRA data, every spike-specific TCR was mapped to the spike region that the TCR reacted to and assigned to either a CD4 or a CD8 class. Log10-transformed breadth and depth values were compared by one-way ANOVA with Sidak's multiple comparisons tests. TCRdb stores this immuneACCESS table with in-frame sequences only. Part of the clones is absent; in the studies checked, under half of the shortfall reflects unresolved V genes, and no reason is known for the rest. That table furnishes V, J and clone size, whereas the DNA furnished D and trimming. The sample table records over 140,000 clones; almost 95% of these occur just once. 3.5% to 4.5% of the sample goes to the ten largest clones.

The specimen comprised peripheral blood, sampled 28 days after the second AZD1222 dose. The clonotype comes from an adult who received the AZD1222 COVID-19 vaccine. The chain is made from TRBV7-2 and TRBJ2-1, and TRBD1 may be the D gene, going by 8 matching bases. Here is the DNA: TGTGCCAGCAGCTCTACAGGGGGGGGATTAGTGCAGTTCTTC. Its protein reads: CASSSTGGGLVQFF.